This TCR beta chain was captured by sequencing in a study of cytomegalovirus exposure and HLA in healthy donors (dated by TCRdb to 2015 to 2018). For context, the study as a whole: According to an earlier analysis of 587 of the donors, about 179 million T cells yielded over 90 million unique TCR beta sequences and 276 Gb of sequence data. On average, around 200,000 unique TCR beta nucleotide sequences were sequenced per donor among fewer than 500 genotyped donors of the cohort, with 15% to 20% of those sequences being non-productive. To predict cytomegalovirus infection status, the study brought together high-throughput TCR immunosequencing, statistical association of individual TCRs with disease status, and machine learning. The study used immunosequencing to profile the T cell repertoires of 666 subjects and linked those repertoires to cytomegalovirus serostatus. All discovery cohort repertoires had been generated using a single sequencing platform. Along with the roughly 710-subject first cohort, a separate validation cohort of some 130 different subjects was used. The number of donors typed differed by locus, with 629-630 for A, B, C, DRB1 and DQB1, about 500 for DQA1, over 600 for DPA1, and over 400 for DPB1. Genome-wide SNP genotypes for about 65% of the 666 donors were used in a later genetic analysis, which treated that subset as a discovery cohort. Donor age, sex, ethnicity and CMV serostatus were compiled together with the repertoire data. A handful of DR-DQ haplotypes were handled as single units for association and clustering because linkage in the cohort was strong. In the later analysis, no new phenotypic data were used to find candidate immune exposures; instead, reliance was placed on TCR beta sequences and their occurrence across donors. The aim of the study was to test whether cataloging public T cell receptors could identify signatures of past pathogen exposure. Both class I and class II loci were covered by HLA typing, at four-digit resolution. A later analysis re-examined previously published TCR beta repertoires from just over 650 donors and added high-resolution HLA genotyping to investigate patterns of TCR occurrence. An earlier analysis of around 580 of the donors used high-throughput TCR beta sequencing to judge whether each TCR beta V gene segment behaved as functional or pseudogenic. An early release that covered more than 550 HLA-typed donors contained about 290 gigabases of sequencing data and 80 million or so unique TCR sequences. Of the roughly 400 genotyped donors, around 81% fell in the genetic ancestry cluster associated with self-reported Caucasian donors.

Unmatched junction bases come to 8, with V trimmed by 2 bases and J by 7 bases. The CDR3 starts with the cysteine, ends with the phenylalanine, and has 16 residues. The sequence is cut down to CDR3 DNA, 48 bases in frame from base 1. Sequences SGHTA (CDR1) and FQGNSA (CDR2) are obtained from the germline V gene. Libraries were built with the immunoSEQ multiplex PCR assay. A mixture of 60 forward primers for TCR Vbeta segments and 13 reverse primers for TCR Jbeta segments was used in the multiplex PCR. A multiplex PCR assay on genomic DNA amplified the CDR3 region of rearranged TCR beta genes. Amplified TCR beta libraries were sequenced as 87-base-pair reads on the Illumina HiSeq System. Per the original workflow: Across the 700 or so repertoires, a later analysis counted roughly 84 million unique TCR beta chains, roughly 11 million of which were shared by at least two donors. To remove PCR and sequencing errors, raw reads were error-corrected and collapsed into unique sequences using a nearest-neighbor algorithm that merged closely related sequences. CDR3 sequences were aligned to IMGT reference sequences to assign V, D and J gene segments. For a sequence to be retained, at least a six-nucleotide match to both a V gene segment and a J gene segment was required. Rearrangements were called productive when the CDR3 lacked stop codons and stayed in frame with V and J; all others were non-productive. Following IMGT convention, CDR3 was defined as the stretch from the second conserved V-encoded cysteine up to the conserved J-encoded phenylalanine. The earlier analysis of fewer than 750 of the donors excluded sequences that lacked an unambiguous match to a single V gene segment. An earlier analysis of almost 600 of the donors classified V segments as functional when productive rearrangements were above 56.7% and as segregating when the standard deviation between donors was above 5%. A statistical classification framework was built to diagnose cytomegalovirus status from the catalog of TCR beta chain sequences. In a later analysis, TCR nucleotide sequences were compared against IMGT/GENE-DB human TR gene sequences so that V and J genes could be assigned. The TCRdist pipeline was used in a later analysis to assign CDR3 sequences and most-parsimonious VDJ recombination scenarios. In a later analysis, each TCR beta chain was defined by its CDR3 amino acid sequence together with its V-gene family, and reads without a unique V-gene family were excluded. To address suspected cross-contamination and a sequencing artifact, a later analysis removed roughly 640 highly shared, low-generation-probability nucleotide sequences. For each public chain, a later analysis derived a clonal expansion index from normalized ranks of inferred template counts within each repertoire. Generation probabilities in a later analysis came from a VDJ recombination model fitted to out-of-frame rearrangements, and those results were checked against IGoR. In a later analysis, hypergeometric tests were used to score TCR-TCR, TCR-HLA and TCR-CMV co-occurrence, with a repertoire-size bias correction applied to TCR pairs. In a later analysis, false discovery rates were estimated by permuting HLA or CMV assignments 20 times. A later analysis grouped co-occurring TCRs with DBSCAN, adding TCRdist sequence similarity when clustering within HLA-allele-positive subsets. Repertoires with fewer than 30,000 or more than 120,000 public chains, plus five repertoires with anomalous nucleotide sharing, were excluded from co-occurrence clustering. TCRdb provides this immuneACCESS table in a form limited to in-frame rearrangements. Some clones are lacking; in checked studies, under half of them reflect an unresolved V gene, and why the rest are absent is not known. V, J and clone size are those of that table, while D and trimming were read from the DNA. Counted in this sample were around 210,000 clones; around four fifths of them appeared once. The ten largest clones add up to less than 3% of the sample.

Broad study findings and their caveats: In a later analysis, TCR association rates were found to vary across HLA loci, with the most associated TCRs seen for DRB1 alleles and the fewest for HLA-C alleles. The classifier was reported to diagnose cytomegalovirus status with high specificity and sensitivity in both the original and validation cohorts. Some IMGT-functional V segments, including TRBV6-2 and TRBV6-3, could not be distinguished by the 87-base-pair reads and were therefore excluded. At a false discovery rate of 0.05, a later analysis linked approximately 18,000 TCR beta sequences to specific HLA alleles. The earlier analysis of 587 of the donors excluded about 16 rarely observed V segments, including chromosome 9 orphons, because counts were too low. An earlier analysis of some 590 of the donors showed that most TCR beta V segments appeared in productive rearrangements either about 90% or about 30% of the time, which broadly matched IMGT annotations. A few of the identified cytomegalovirus-associated TCR beta chains were confirmed in vitro to be specific for cytomegalovirus antigens. According to a later genetic analysis, donors in an Asian-associated ancestry cluster had fewer N-insertions in productive TCRs than the approximately 700-donor mean. Because HLA typing was missing for some donors at each locus, association tests included only the typed subset. The authors suggested that the approach could potentially be generalized to other disease states and immunological phenotypes. A later analysis reported that several top co-occurrence clusters appeared linked to parvovirus B19, influenza, CMV and Epstein-Barr virus. An association between a missense DCLRE1C variant and V-gene and J-gene trimming of TCR beta chains was found in a later genetic analysis and replicated in an independent cohort. While some public TCRs were present in many individuals, most TCR sequences turned up only very rarely across donors. According to a later analysis, most CMV-associated TCR beta chains appeared to be HLA-restricted, and the HLA associations seemed to be driven largely by CMV exposure. Sequencing depth was assumed to be roughly uniform across donors in the presence/absence analyses, though that assumption may not hold. A group of highly shared sequence variants was considered likely to be a technical artifact of the sequencing pipeline. The study gave a list of about 170 TCR beta chains associated with cytomegalovirus. The cohort was sequenced for TCR beta chains only, and without alpha or paired-chain data the features that could be detected were limited. The only immune exposure information available for the cohort was CMV serostatus. A further reported finding was that TCR beta sequences accurately predicted the HLA-A and HLA-B alleles for most subjects in the first cohort. In a later analysis, HLA-associated TCR beta chains showed more clonal expansion and lower generation probabilities than non-associated chains that were equally common. Linkage disequilibrium might explain the correlated functional status among segregating V segments, but an unknown experimental factor could not be excluded. Assigning TCR associations to individual alleles was difficult when HLA alleles, especially DR and DQ, strongly co-occurred.

The cohort was made up of about 610 healthy bone marrow donors. At the time of sampling, all cohort members were nominally healthy, though unrecorded immune exposures were likely present. The donor tested CMV seronegative, placing the donor among the 350 or so seronegative members of the cohort. A peripheral blood sample was collected from each donor, and TCR beta sequencing was performed on peripheral blood mononuclear cells. The Qiagen DNeasy Blood Extraction Kit was used to extract genomic DNA from the blood cell samples. Comment on this clone: The antigen this receptor binds is unknown. No much larger clone is present one base from it, and per-base qualities are unavailable.

The origin of this receptor is a woman between 40 and 50 years old in good health and CMV-seronegative. The sequencing input was PBMCs. This receptor chain uses TRBV7-2 and TRBJ2-1, and 10 junction bases match TRBD2. The nucleotide sequence is TGTGCCAGCAGCTTAATGACTAGCGGGCCTCGGAATGAGCAGTTCTTC. Translated, this gives CASSLMTSGPRNEQFF.